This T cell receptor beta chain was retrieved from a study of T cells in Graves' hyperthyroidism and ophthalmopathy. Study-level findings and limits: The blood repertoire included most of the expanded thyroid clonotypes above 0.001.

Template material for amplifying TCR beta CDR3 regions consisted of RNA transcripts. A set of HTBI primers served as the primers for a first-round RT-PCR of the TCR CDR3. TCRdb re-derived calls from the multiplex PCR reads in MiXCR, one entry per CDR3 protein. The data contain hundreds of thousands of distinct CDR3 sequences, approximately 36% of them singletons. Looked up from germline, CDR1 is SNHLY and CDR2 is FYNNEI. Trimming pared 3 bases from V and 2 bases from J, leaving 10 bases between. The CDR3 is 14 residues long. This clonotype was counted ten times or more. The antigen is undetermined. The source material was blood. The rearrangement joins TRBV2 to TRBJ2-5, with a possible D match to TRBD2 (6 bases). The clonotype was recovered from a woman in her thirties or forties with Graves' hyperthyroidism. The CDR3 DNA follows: TGTGCCAGCAGTGACAGGACTACACAAGAGACCCAGTACTTC. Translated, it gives CASSDRTTQETQYF.